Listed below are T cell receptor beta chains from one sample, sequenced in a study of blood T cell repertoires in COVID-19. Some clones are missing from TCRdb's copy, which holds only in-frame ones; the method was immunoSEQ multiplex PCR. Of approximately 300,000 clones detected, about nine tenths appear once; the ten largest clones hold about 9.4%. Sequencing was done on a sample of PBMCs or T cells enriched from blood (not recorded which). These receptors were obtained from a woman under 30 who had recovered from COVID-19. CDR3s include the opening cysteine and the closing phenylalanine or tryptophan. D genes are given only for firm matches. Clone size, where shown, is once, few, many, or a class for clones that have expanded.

cdr3_aa: CASSYRVGEQFF
cdr3_nt: TGCGCCAGCAGCTACAGGGTCGGGGAGCAGTTCTTC
j_call: TRBJ2-1
v_call: TRBV5-1
d_call: NA
clone_size: NA

cdr3_aa: CASNDARSGNTIYF
cdr3_nt: TGTGCCAGCAACGATGCACGGTCTGGAAACACCATATATTTT
j_call: TRBJ1-3
v_call: TRBV6-5
d_call: NA
clone_size: NA

cdr3_aa: CASSSGQGETQYF
cdr3_nt: TGTGCCAGCAGCTCCGGACAGGGCGAGACCCAGTACTTC
j_call: TRBJ2-5
v_call: TRBV7-3
d_call: TRBD1
clone_size: NA

cdr3_aa: CASSLAGTSTEAFF
cdr3_nt: TGCGCCAGCAGCTTGGCTGGCACATCCACTGAAGCTTTCTTT
j_call: TRBJ1-1
v_call: TRBV5-1
d_call: NA
clone_size: NA

cdr3_aa: CASSAGTSGTTSTDTQYF
cdr3_nt: TGTGCCAGCAGTGCTGGGACTAGCGGGACAACTAGCACAGATACGCAGTATTTT
j_call: TRBJ2-3
v_call: TRBV25-1
d_call: TRBD2
clone_size: NA

cdr3_aa: CASSVGELSGNTIYF
cdr3_nt: TGTGCCAGCAGTGTCGGGGAATTATCTGGAAACACCATATATTTT
j_call: TRBJ1-3
v_call: TRBV27
d_call: NA
clone_size: NA

cdr3_aa: CASSFDLAQPQHF
cdr3_nt: TGTGCCAGCAGTTTCGACTTGGCTCAGCCCCAGCATTTT
j_call: TRBJ1-5
v_call: TRBV12-3/TRBV12-4
d_call: NA
clone_size: NA

cdr3_aa: CASIGQATSYEQYF
cdr3_nt: TGTGCCAGCATCGGACAGGCCACTTCCTACGAGCAGTACTTC
j_call: TRBJ2-7
v_call: TRBV27
d_call: TRBD1
clone_size: many

cdr3_aa: CASSPRGGFPNTEAFF
cdr3_nt: TGTGCCAGCAGCCCCCGCGGTGGGTTTCCGAACACTGAAGCTTTCTTT
j_call: TRBJ1-1
v_call: TRBV7-9
d_call: NA
clone_size: NA

cdr3_aa: CASSPDTEAFF
cdr3_nt: TGTGCCAGCTCTCCCGACACTGAAGCTTTCTTT
j_call: TRBJ1-1
v_call: TRBV18
d_call: NA
clone_size: NA

cdr3_aa: CASSLDYSPEDGYTF
cdr3_nt: TGTGCCAGCAGCTTAGATTACAGCCCCGAAGATGGCTACACCTTC
j_call: TRBJ1-2
v_call: TRBV11-2
d_call: NA
clone_size: NA

cdr3_aa: CASSFSPAGNSPLHF
cdr3_nt: TGTGCCAGCAGTTTTTCCCCCGCCGGTAACTCACCCCTCCACTTT
j_call: TRBJ1-6
v_call: TRBV27
d_call: NA
clone_size: NA

cdr3_aa: CASSFPEGTGNSPLHF
cdr3_nt: TGTGCCAGCAGTTTCCCCGAAGGGACAGGGAATTCACCCCTCCACTTT
j_call: TRBJ1-6
v_call: TRBV28
d_call: TRBD1
clone_size: NA

cdr3_aa: CATTGVGGSPLHF
cdr3_nt: TGTGCCACCACCGGGGTTGGTGGTTCACCCCTCCACTTT
j_call: TRBJ1-6
v_call: TRBV10-3
d_call: NA
clone_size: NA

cdr3_aa: CASSEARGGNTIYF
cdr3_nt: TGCGCCAGCAGTGAGGCCAGAGGTGGAAACACCATATATTTT
j_call: TRBJ1-3
v_call: TRBV10-2
d_call: NA
clone_size: NA

cdr3_aa: CASSSTGPGNTIYF
cdr3_nt: TGTGCCAGCAGTTCGACAGGGCCTGGAAACACCATATATTTT
j_call: TRBJ1-3
v_call: TRBV28
d_call: TRBD1
clone_size: NA

cdr3_aa: CASSGTGAGTNEKLFF
cdr3_nt: TGCGCCAGCAGCGGCACAGGGGCAGGGACTAATGAAAAACTGTTTTTT
j_call: TRBJ1-4
v_call: TRBV5-1
d_call: TRBD1
clone_size: once

cdr3_aa: CASSVQGGEKLFF
cdr3_nt: TGTGCCAGTAGTGTACAAGGGGGTGAAAAACTGTTTTTT
j_call: TRBJ1-4
v_call: TRBV19
d_call: NA
clone_size: NA

cdr3_aa: CASSFSVGPGGTTEAFF
cdr3_nt: TGTGCCAGCAGTTTTTCCGTCGGTCCAGGGGGCACCACTGAAGCTTTCTTT
j_call: TRBJ1-1
v_call: TRBV27
d_call: TRBD1
clone_size: few

cdr3_aa: CASSATGRNEQFF
cdr3_nt: TGTGCCAGCAGTGCTACAGGGCGCAATGAGCAGTTCTTC
j_call: TRBJ2-1
v_call: TRBV2
d_call: NA
clone_size: NA

cdr3_aa: CASSSGRSWEKLFF
cdr3_nt: TGTGCCAGCAGTTCAGGGAGGAGTTGGGAAAAACTGTTTTTT
j_call: TRBJ1-4
v_call: TRBV2
d_call: NA
clone_size: NA

cdr3_aa: CASSPAGVRNSPLHF
cdr3_nt: TGTGCCAGTAGTCCCGCCGGTGTGCGTAATTCACCCCTCCACTTT
j_call: TRBJ1-6
v_call: TRBV19
d_call: NA
clone_size: NA

cdr3_aa: CASRIAGGGNQPQHF
cdr3_nt: TGTGCCAGCAGGATTGCAGGGGGCGGTAATCAGCCCCAGCATTTT
j_call: TRBJ1-5
v_call: TRBV28
d_call: TRBD1
clone_size: NA

cdr3_aa: CASSAGGTGFGNTIYF
cdr3_nt: TGCGCCAGCTCCGCTGGCGGGACAGGGTTTGGAAACACCATATATTTT
j_call: TRBJ1-3
v_call: TRBV5-1
d_call: TRBD1
clone_size: NA

cdr3_aa: CAWSSYSNQPQHF
cdr3_nt: TGTGCCTGGAGTTCCTATAGCAATCAGCCCCAGCATTTT
j_call: TRBJ1-5
v_call: TRBV30
d_call: NA
clone_size: NA

cdr3_aa: CASSQGGDWASGRNTGELFF
cdr3_nt: TGCGCCAGCAGCCAAGGGGGAGATTGGGCTAGCGGGAGGAACACCGGGGAGCTGTTTTTT
j_call: TRBJ2-2
v_call: TRBV4-1
d_call: TRBD2
clone_size: NA

cdr3_aa: CASSDRGTVGSYEQYF
cdr3_nt: TGTGCCAGCAGTGACCGGGGGACCGTGGGCTCCTACGAGCAGTACTTC
j_call: TRBJ2-7
v_call: TRBV25-1
d_call: NA
clone_size: NA

cdr3_aa: CSVGNTGDRFF
cdr3_nt: TGCAGCGTTGGGAACACAGGGGATAGGTTTTTT
j_call: TRBJ1-4
v_call: TRBV29-1
d_call: TRBD1
clone_size: few

cdr3_aa: CASSQAPLPTTGELFF
cdr3_nt: TGCGCCAGCAGCCAAGCTCCTCTCCCTACCACCGGGGAGCTGTTTTTT
j_call: TRBJ2-2
v_call: TRBV4-1
d_call: NA
clone_size: NA

cdr3_aa: CASSLGQGDGYTF
cdr3_nt: TGCGCCAGCAGCTTGGGTCAGGGGGATGGCTACACCTTC
j_call: TRBJ1-2
v_call: TRBV5-1
d_call: TRBD1
clone_size: NA

cdr3_aa: CATSDWGTSGLNEQFF
cdr3_nt: TGTGCCACCAGTGATTGGGGGACTAGCGGTCTCAATGAGCAGTTCTTC
j_call: TRBJ2-1
v_call: TRBV24-1
d_call: TRBD2
clone_size: NA

cdr3_aa: CACDIYGYTF
cdr3_nt: TGTGCCTGTGACATCTATGGCTACACCTTC
j_call: TRBJ1-2
v_call: TRBV30
d_call: NA
clone_size: NA

cdr3_aa: CASSPQGANTEAFF
cdr3_nt: TGTGCCAGCAGCCCACAGGGGGCGAACACTGAAGCTTTCTTT
j_call: TRBJ1-1
v_call: TRBV2
d_call: TRBD1
clone_size: NA

cdr3_aa: CASSVAGGSDTQYF
cdr3_nt: TGTGCCAGCAGTGTAGCGGGAGGGTCCGATACGCAGTATTTT
j_call: TRBJ2-3
v_call: TRBV6-1
d_call: TRBD2
clone_size: once

cdr3_aa: CASSRGLAGSLAQYF
cdr3_nt: TGTGCCAGCAGCCGGGGACTAGCGGGTTCTCTCGCTCAGTACTTC
j_call: TRBJ2-4
v_call: TRBV28
d_call: TRBD2
clone_size: NA

cdr3_aa: CASSIGQGADTQYF
cdr3_nt: TGTGCCAGCAGCATAGGACAGGGGGCAGATACGCAGTATTTT
j_call: TRBJ2-3
v_call: TRBV6-5
d_call: TRBD1
clone_size: NA

cdr3_aa: CASSIGPGGSYGYTF
cdr3_nt: TGTGCCAGTAGTATAGGTCCAGGGGGTTCCTATGGCTACACCTTC
j_call: TRBJ1-2
v_call: TRBV19
d_call: TRBD1
clone_size: NA

cdr3_aa: CAILLEGVKGYTF
cdr3_nt: TGTGCCATCCTGTTAGAGGGGGTGAAGGGCTACACCTTC
j_call: TRBJ1-2
v_call: TRBV12-3/TRBV12-4
d_call: NA
clone_size: NA

cdr3_aa: CASFRTGELMNTEAFF
cdr3_nt: TGTGCCAGTTTTCGGACAGGGGAGCTCATGAACACTGAAGCTTTCTTT
j_call: TRBJ1-1
v_call: TRBV19
d_call: TRBD1
clone_size: NA

cdr3_aa: CASPGNGGEGEEQFF
cdr3_nt: TGTGCCAGCCCGGGGAATGGCGGGGAAGGCGAAGAGCAGTTCTTC
j_call: TRBJ2-1
v_call: TRBV6-5
d_call: NA
clone_size: NA

cdr3_aa: CATSRRPRTEGGETQYF
cdr3_nt: TGTGCCACCAGCAGAAGACCTAGGACCGAAGGGGGAGAGACCCAGTACTTC
j_call: TRBJ2-5
v_call: TRBV15
d_call: NA
clone_size: few

cdr3_aa: CATSRDVSGIGEKLFF
cdr3_nt: TGTGCCACCAGCAGAGATGTCTCAGGGATCGGCGAAAAACTGTTTTTT
j_call: TRBJ1-4
v_call: TRBV15
d_call: NA
clone_size: NA

cdr3_aa: CASSTTGNPETQYF
cdr3_nt: TGTGCCAGCAGCACAACGGGGAACCCAGAGACCCAGTACTTC
j_call: TRBJ2-5
v_call: TRBV13
d_call: NA
clone_size: NA

cdr3_aa: CASNTGIGTEAFF
cdr3_nt: TGCGCCAGCAATACAGGGATCGGCACTGAAGCTTTCTTT
j_call: TRBJ1-1
v_call: TRBV10-1
d_call: NA
clone_size: NA

cdr3_aa: CASSVGLKPEAFF
cdr3_nt: TGTGCCAGCAGCGTAGGTCTAAAACCTGAAGCTTTCTTT
j_call: TRBJ1-1
v_call: TRBV9
d_call: NA
clone_size: NA

cdr3_aa: CATSKYPRQGGANVLTF
cdr3_nt: TGTGCCACCAGCAAGTACCCCCGACAGGGAGGGGCCAACGTCCTGACTTTC
j_call: TRBJ2-6
v_call: TRBV15
d_call: TRBD1
clone_size: NA

cdr3_aa: CASSSFYNEQFF
cdr3_nt: TGTGCCAGCAGTTCCTTTTACAATGAGCAGTTCTTC
j_call: TRBJ2-1
v_call: TRBV12-3/TRBV12-4
d_call: NA
clone_size: NA

cdr3_aa: CASSLQGTGNTIYF
cdr3_nt: TGTGCCAGCAGCCTTCAGGGAACTGGAAACACCATATATTTT
j_call: TRBJ1-3
v_call: TRBV3-1/TRBV3-2
d_call: NA
clone_size: NA

cdr3_aa: CASSPPSGETQYF
cdr3_nt: TGTGCCAGCAGCCCCCCCTCGGGAGAGACCCAGTACTTC
j_call: TRBJ2-5
v_call: TRBV7-9
d_call: NA
clone_size: NA

cdr3_aa: CASFSDIREVEQFF
cdr3_nt: TGTGCCAGCTTCTCGGACATACGCGAAGTTGAGCAGTTCTTC
j_call: TRBJ2-1
v_call: TRBV18
d_call: NA
clone_size: NA